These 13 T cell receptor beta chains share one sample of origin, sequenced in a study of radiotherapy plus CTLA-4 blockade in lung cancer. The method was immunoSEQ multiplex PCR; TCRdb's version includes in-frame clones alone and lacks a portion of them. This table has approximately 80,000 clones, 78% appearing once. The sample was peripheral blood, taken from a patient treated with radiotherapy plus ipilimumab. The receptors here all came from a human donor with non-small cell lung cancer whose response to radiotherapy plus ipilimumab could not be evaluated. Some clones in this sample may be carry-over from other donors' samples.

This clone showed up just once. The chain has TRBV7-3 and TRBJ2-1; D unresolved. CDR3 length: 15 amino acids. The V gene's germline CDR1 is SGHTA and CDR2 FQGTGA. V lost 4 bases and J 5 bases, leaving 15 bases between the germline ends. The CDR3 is CASSSDSINHNEQFF. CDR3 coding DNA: TGTGCCAGCAGCTCCGACTCGATAAATCACAATGAGCAGTTCTTC.

CDR3: CASSGGGSGNTIYF. CDR3 DNA sequence: TGTGCCAGCAGCGGGGGGGGCTCTGGAAACACCATATATTTT. The chain couples TRBV5-4 to TRBJ1-3; tentatively, D is TRBD1 (5 bases). The germline V and J ends were trimmed by 4 bases and 0 bases, with 8 bases remaining between them. This CDR3 contains 14 residues. Germline loops: CDR1 SGHNT, CDR2 YYREEE (reference sequence).

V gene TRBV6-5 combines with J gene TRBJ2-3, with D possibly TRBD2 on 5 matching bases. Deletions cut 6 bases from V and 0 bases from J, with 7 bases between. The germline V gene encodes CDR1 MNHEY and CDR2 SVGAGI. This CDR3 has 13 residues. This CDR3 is CASRGASTDTQYF. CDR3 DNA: TGTGCCAGCAGGGGAGCTAGCACAGATACGCAGTATTTT.

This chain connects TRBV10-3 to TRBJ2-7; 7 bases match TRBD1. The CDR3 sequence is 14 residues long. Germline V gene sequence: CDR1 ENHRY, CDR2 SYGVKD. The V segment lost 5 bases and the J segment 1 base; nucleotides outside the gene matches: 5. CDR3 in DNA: TGTGCCATCAGTCCCGGGACAGCGTCCTACGAGCAGTACTTC. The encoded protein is CAISPGTASYEQYF.

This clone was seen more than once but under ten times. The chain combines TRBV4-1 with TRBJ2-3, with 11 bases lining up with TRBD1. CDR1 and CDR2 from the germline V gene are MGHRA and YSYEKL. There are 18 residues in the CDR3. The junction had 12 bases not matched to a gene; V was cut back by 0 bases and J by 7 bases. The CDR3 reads CASSQERSLGQGGYTQYF. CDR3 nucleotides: TGCGCCAGCAGCCAAGAGAGAAGCTTGGGACAGGGGGGATATACGCAGTATTTT.

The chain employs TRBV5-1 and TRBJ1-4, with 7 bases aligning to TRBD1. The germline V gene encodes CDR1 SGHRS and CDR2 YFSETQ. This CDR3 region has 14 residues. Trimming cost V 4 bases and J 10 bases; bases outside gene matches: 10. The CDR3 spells CASSPGTADPKLFF. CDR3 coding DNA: TGCGCCAGCAGCCCCGGGACAGCAGACCCAAAACTGTTTTTT.

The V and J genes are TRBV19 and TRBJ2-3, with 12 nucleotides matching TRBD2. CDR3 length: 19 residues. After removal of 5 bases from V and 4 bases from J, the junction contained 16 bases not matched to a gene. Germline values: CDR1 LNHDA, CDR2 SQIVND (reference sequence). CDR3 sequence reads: CASSAPSGGAFNRPDTQYF. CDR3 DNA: TGTGCCAGTAGTGCACCTAGCGGGGGGGCCTTTAATCGTCCAGATACGCAGTATTTT.

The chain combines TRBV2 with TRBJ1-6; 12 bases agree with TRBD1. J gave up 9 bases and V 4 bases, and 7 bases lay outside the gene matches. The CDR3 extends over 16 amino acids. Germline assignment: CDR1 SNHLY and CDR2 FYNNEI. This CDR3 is CASSVGQGAEGSPLHF. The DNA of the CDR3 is TGTGCCAGCAGTGTGGGACAGGGGGCTGAGGGTTCACCCCTCCACTTT.

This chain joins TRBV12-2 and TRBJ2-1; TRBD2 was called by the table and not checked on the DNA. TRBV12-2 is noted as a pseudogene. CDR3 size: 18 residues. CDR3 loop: CASRLAMEESRSYNEQFF. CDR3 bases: TGTGCAAGTCGCTTAGCGATGGAGGAGTCCCGGTCCTACAATGAGCAGTTCTTC.

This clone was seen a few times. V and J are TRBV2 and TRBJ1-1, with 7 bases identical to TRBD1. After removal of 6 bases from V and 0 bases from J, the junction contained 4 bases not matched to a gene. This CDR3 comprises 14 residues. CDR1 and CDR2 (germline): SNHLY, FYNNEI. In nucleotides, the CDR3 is TGTGCCAGCAGAACCGACAGGGTGAACACTGAAGCTTTCTTT. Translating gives CASRTDRVNTEAFF.

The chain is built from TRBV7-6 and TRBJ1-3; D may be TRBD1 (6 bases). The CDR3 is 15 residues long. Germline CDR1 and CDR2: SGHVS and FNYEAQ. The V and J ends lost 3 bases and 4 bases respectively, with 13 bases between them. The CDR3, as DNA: TGTGCCAGCAGCTTCCCAGGGGAGACGGGAAACACCATATATTTT. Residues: CASSFPGETGNTIYF.

The CDR3 loop reads CASSSPDRGHGEQYF. CDR3 DNA sequence: TGTGCCAGCAGCTCACCCGACAGGGGGCACGGTGAGCAGTACTTC. This chain uses TRBV7-2 with TRBJ2-7; 10 bases are shared with TRBD1. With 4 bases clipped from V and 7 bases from J, the junction kept 10 bases outside the gene matches. Looked up from germline, CDR1 is SGHTA and CDR2 is FQGNSA. The CDR3 sequence is 15 residues long. Full variable domain (missing parts from reference TRBV7-2 and TRBJ2-7): GAGVSQSPSNKVTEKGKDVELRCDPISGHTALYWYRQSLGQGLEFLIYFQGNSAPDKSGLPSDRFSAERTGGSVSTLTIQRTQQEDSAVYLCASSSPDRGHGEQYFGPGTRLTVT.

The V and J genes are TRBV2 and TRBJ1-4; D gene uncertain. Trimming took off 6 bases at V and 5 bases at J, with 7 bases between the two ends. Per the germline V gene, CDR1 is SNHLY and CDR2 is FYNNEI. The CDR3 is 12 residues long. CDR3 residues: CASRPENEKLFF. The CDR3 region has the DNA TGTGCCAGCAGACCAGAAAATGAAAAACTGTTTTTT.